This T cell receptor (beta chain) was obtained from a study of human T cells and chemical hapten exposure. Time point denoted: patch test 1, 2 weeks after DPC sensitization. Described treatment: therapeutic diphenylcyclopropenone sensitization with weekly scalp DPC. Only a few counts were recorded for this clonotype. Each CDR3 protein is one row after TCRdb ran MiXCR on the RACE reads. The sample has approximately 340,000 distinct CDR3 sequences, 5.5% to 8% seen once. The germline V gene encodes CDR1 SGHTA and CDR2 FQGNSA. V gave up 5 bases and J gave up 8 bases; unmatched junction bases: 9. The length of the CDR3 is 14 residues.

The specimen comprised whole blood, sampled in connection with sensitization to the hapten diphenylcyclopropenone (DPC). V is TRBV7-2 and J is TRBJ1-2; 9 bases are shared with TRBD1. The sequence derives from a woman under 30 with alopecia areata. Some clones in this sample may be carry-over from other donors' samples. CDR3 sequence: CASSLDRGARGYTF. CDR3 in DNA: TGTGCCAGCAGCCTAGACAGGGGGGCTCGAGGCTACACCTTC.